This T cell receptor beta chain emerged from a study of CD4 T cells in relation to SARS-CoV-2 and coronaviruses. Study information: ViraFEST: roughly 9-day antigen culture of PBMCs, then TCR beta CDR3 sequencing. Overall study results and limits: In approximately 70% of donors, memory CD4+ clonotypes crossrecognized SARS-CoV-2 and at least one common cold coronavirus spike.

Germline V lookup: CDR1 ENHRY, CDR2 SYGVKD. With V trimmed by 4 bases and J by 0 bases, 2 bases remained unmatched. CDR3 length: 15 amino acids. Data came from immunoSEQ multiplex PCR; TCRdb stores just in-frame clones and leaves some out. The sample carries 17,000 or so clones, about 74% recorded once. Before the COVID-19 pandemic, during about 2011-2019, CD4+ T cells were taken from unexposed donors. The cells were cultured for 10 days before CD4+ T cells were isolated. Cultures held 2 million to 2.5 million PBMCs per well with about 10 IU/ml IL-2. On days 3 and 7, cultures got half fresh IL-2 medium. This clone showed up just a few times. Its target is unknown.

Sequenced sample: CD4+ T cells from PBMCs, cultured in vitro. The gene calls are TRBV10-3 and TRBJ2-2; 7 bases agree with TRBD1. The TCR originated in a human donor in good health. In nucleotides, the CDR3 is TGTGCCATCAGTGGACAGGGCGCGAACACCGGGGAGCTGTTTTTT. Protein sequence: CAISGQGANTGELFF.